Only a few counts were recorded for the clone carrying this T cell receptor (beta chain). TCRdb processed the RT-PCR reads anew with MiXCR; each CDR3 protein has one entry. The table lists fewer than 800,000 distinct CDR3 sequences, 14% of them singletons. The origin of this receptor is a female donor in good health, serving as a healthy control. The sample taken for sequencing was memory CD4+ T cells from blood.

CDR3 amino acids: CASSLAVRGSNQPQHF. Here the CDR3 DNA reads TGCGCCAGCAGCTTGGCGGTCAGGGGTAGCAATCAGCCCCAGCATTTT. The V gene is TRBV5-1, the J gene TRBJ1-5, with D maybe TRBD1 (6 bases). This CDR3 spans 16 amino acids. Germline-derived CDR1 and CDR2 are SGHRS and YFSETQ. V lost 0 bases and J lost 0, with 10 bases in between.